This is a list of T cell receptor beta chains from one sample in a study of immune evolution from preneoplasia to lung adenocarcinoma. The table came from immunoSEQ multiplex PCR; TCRdb's copy has only in-frame clones and leaves some out. This table has approximately 3,100 clones, around 87% appearing once. The sample was FFPE adjacent normal lung tissue. The receptors stem from a person aged 70 to 80 with lung adenocarcinoma. CDR3s include the opening cysteine and the closing phenylalanine or tryptophan. Each record gives: D gene, V gene, clone size, J gene, CDR3 DNA, CDR3 protein. D genes are given only for firm matches. Part of the rows lack a size; the others show once, few, many or a class for expanded clones.

d_gene: TRBD2
v_gene: TRBV7-7
abundance: few
j_gene: TRBJ2-5
CDR3nt: TGTGCTAGCAGCTCACGGGGGGGGGAGACCCAGTACTTC
CDR3aa: CASSSRGGETQYF

d_gene: TRBD1
v_gene: TRBV18
abundance: -
j_gene: TRBJ1-4
CDR3nt: TGTGCCAGCTCACCAGCCGACCGGGACAGGCGTCATTTT
CDR3aa: CASSPADRDRRHF

d_gene: TRBD1
v_gene: TRBV6-5
abundance: -
j_gene: TRBJ1-5
CDR3nt: TGTGCCAGCAGCCCCGTGGACAGGGTCGAACAGCCCCAGCATTTT
CDR3aa: CASSPVDRVEQPQHF

d_gene: -
v_gene: TRBV6-6
abundance: few
j_gene: TRBJ1-5
CDR3nt: TGTGCCAGCAGTTACTCGATGGAGGGGGGCAATCAGCCCCAGCATTTT
CDR3aa: CASSYSMEGGNQPQHF

d_gene: -
v_gene: TRBV28
abundance: -
j_gene: TRBJ1-1
CDR3nt: TGTGCCAGCAGAGTGGGGTCGACTGAAGCTTTCTTT
CDR3aa: CASRVGSTEAFF

d_gene: -
v_gene: TRBV19
abundance: -
j_gene: TRBJ1-5
CDR3nt: TGTGCCAGTAGTCCCGCAGGTACTCTCAGGCAGCCCCAGCATTTT
CDR3aa: CASSPAGTLRQPQHF

d_gene: -
v_gene: TRBV28
abundance: -
j_gene: TRBJ2-7
CDR3nt: TGTGCCAGCAGTTTCTACAGGACTCTAAGCTCCTACGAGCAGTACTTC
CDR3aa: CASSFYRTLSSYEQYF

d_gene: TRBD1
v_gene: TRBV7-2
abundance: -
j_gene: TRBJ2-2
CDR3nt: TGTGCCAGCAGCTATAGGGACAGGGGGTCCGGGGAGCTGTTTTTT
CDR3aa: CASSYRDRGSGELFF

d_gene: TRBD1
v_gene: TRBV9
abundance: once
j_gene: TRBJ2-3
CDR3nt: TGTGCCAGCAGCGTTTCACAGGGGGCAGATACGCAGTATTTT
CDR3aa: CASSVSQGADTQYF

d_gene: -
v_gene: TRBV6-4
abundance: -
j_gene: TRBJ2-2
CDR3nt: TGTGCCAGCAGTGTCTCGACAGGGAACACCGGGGAGCTGTTTTTT
CDR3aa: CASSVSTGNTGELFF

d_gene: -
v_gene: TRBV5-6
abundance: -
j_gene: TRBJ2-6
CDR3nt: TGTGCCAGCAGCTTGGCCGGGACAACAAACTCTGGGGCCAACGTCCTGACTTTC
CDR3aa: CASSLAGTTNSGANVLTF

d_gene: -
v_gene: TRBV6-1
abundance: -
j_gene: TRBJ2-7
CDR3nt: TGTGCCAGCAGTGAAGCAGGGCAGCGCGGGCAGTACTTC
CDR3aa: CASSEAGQRGQYF

d_gene: -
v_gene: TRBV28
abundance: few
j_gene: TRBJ1-5
CDR3nt: TGTGCCAGCAGTTTACGGGGACGCGTATATCAGCCCCAGCATTTT
CDR3aa: CASSLRGRVYQPQHF

d_gene: TRBD2
v_gene: TRBV2
abundance: -
j_gene: TRBJ2-1
CDR3nt: TGTGCCAGCATGACTAGCGGGAGGGTGAATGAGCAGTTCTTC
CDR3aa: CASMTSGRVNEQFF

d_gene: -
v_gene: TRBV2
abundance: -
j_gene: TRBJ1-4
CDR3nt: TGTGCCAGCAGTGAAGGGAGCTGGGATAATGAAAAACTGTTTTTT
CDR3aa: CASSEGSWDNEKLFF

d_gene: -
v_gene: TRBV7-2
abundance: -
j_gene: TRBJ2-7
CDR3nt: TGTGCCAGCAAAGGGGGTTCCTACGAGCAGTACTTC
CDR3aa: CASKGGSYEQYF

d_gene: -
v_gene: TRBV5-8
abundance: -
j_gene: TRBJ2-3
CDR3nt: TGTGCCAGCAGAGAATACAGGGTTTCAGATACGCAGTATTTT
CDR3aa: CASREYRVSDTQYF

d_gene: -
v_gene: TRBV6-1
abundance: -
j_gene: TRBJ2-2
CDR3nt: TGTGCCAGCAGCCCGCAAGTCGCGAACACCGGGGAGCTGTTTTTT
CDR3aa: CASSPQVANTGELFF

d_gene: -
v_gene: TRBV6-4
abundance: -
j_gene: TRBJ1-3
CDR3nt: TGTGCCAGCAGTGAAGCCGGGGCCAAGTGGACCATATATTTT
CDR3aa: CASSEAGAKWTIYF

d_gene: -
v_gene: TRBV2
abundance: -
j_gene: TRBJ1-3
CDR3nt: TGTGCCAGCAGTTCAAGCTCTGGCATCTTCTCTGGAAACACCATATATTTT
CDR3aa: CASSSSSGIFSGNTIYF

d_gene: -
v_gene: TRBV2
abundance: -
j_gene: TRBJ2-3
CDR3nt: TGTGCCAGCAGTGATCTCGGACCGAACTGGTTGTATTTT
CDR3aa: CASSDLGPNWLYF

d_gene: -
v_gene: TRBV30
abundance: -
j_gene: TRBJ2-7
CDR3nt: TGTGCCCTGGAGAGAGGGACCTACGAGCAGTACTTC
CDR3aa: CALERGTYEQYF

d_gene: TRBD2
v_gene: TRBV19
abundance: -
j_gene: TRBJ2-1
CDR3nt: TGTGCCAGTAGTAGGGCGGGACTAGGAGGCAGTGAGCAGTTCTTC
CDR3aa: CASSRAGLGGSEQFF

d_gene: -
v_gene: TRBV6-6
abundance: -
j_gene: TRBJ2-2
CDR3nt: TGTGCCAGCAGTTACTACGGCTACACCGGGGAGCTGTTTTTT
CDR3aa: CASSYYGYTGELFF

d_gene: -
v_gene: TRBV7-6
abundance: few
j_gene: TRBJ1-2
CDR3nt: TGTGCCAGCAGCTTAACTCCTCGGGGGCCTCGCTATGGCTACACCTTC
CDR3aa: CASSLTPRGPRYGYTF

d_gene: -
v_gene: TRBV7-2
abundance: -
j_gene: TRBJ2-5
CDR3nt: TGTGCCAGCAGCCCTCAAGGGGAGACCCAGTACTTC
CDR3aa: CASSPQGETQYF

d_gene: TRBD2
v_gene: TRBV28
abundance: -
j_gene: TRBJ2-7
CDR3nt: TGTGCCAGCAGTATACATAGCGGGAGGGCCAGGTACTTC
CDR3aa: CASSIHSGRARYF

d_gene: -
v_gene: TRBV29-1
abundance: once
j_gene: TRBJ1-5
CDR3nt: TGCAGCGTTGTCCTCGGGGCAGGGGACAGCAATCAGCCCCAGCATTTT
CDR3aa: CSVVLGAGDSNQPQHF

d_gene: -
v_gene: TRBV27
abundance: -
j_gene: TRBJ2-6
CDR3nt: TGTGCCAGCAGTTTATTTATAAGGGGGGCTGGGGCCAACGTCCTGACTTTC
CDR3aa: CASSLFIRGAGANVLTF

d_gene: -
v_gene: TRBV7-8
abundance: -
j_gene: TRBJ2-3
CDR3nt: TGTGCCAGCAGCCGGGCGGGACTCCTCATAGATACGCAGTATTTT
CDR3aa: CASSRAGLLIDTQYF

d_gene: TRBD1
v_gene: TRBV6-1
abundance: -
j_gene: TRBJ2-7
CDR3nt: TGTGCCAGCAGCCGACAGGGGGAATACGAGCAGTACTTC
CDR3aa: CASSRQGEYEQYF

d_gene: -
v_gene: TRBV28
abundance: -
j_gene: TRBJ2-5
CDR3nt: TGTGCCAGCAGTTTGGGGGGTCCGGTAGAGACCCAGTACTTC
CDR3aa: CASSLGGPVETQYF

d_gene: TRBD1
v_gene: TRBV18
abundance: once
j_gene: TRBJ1-1
CDR3nt: TGTGCCAGCTCATCATTCCCACCGGGACAGGGGACTGAAGCTTTCTTT
CDR3aa: CASSSFPPGQGTEAFF

d_gene: -
v_gene: TRBV5-1
abundance: -
j_gene: TRBJ2-2
CDR3nt: TGCGCCAGCAGCAAGGTGCCGACAGTAAACACCGGGGAGCTGTTTTTT
CDR3aa: CASSKVPTVNTGELFF

d_gene: TRBD1
v_gene: TRBV6-1
abundance: -
j_gene: TRBJ2-2
CDR3nt: TGTGCCAGCAGTTCCGGGACAGGGTTCGGGGAGCTGTTTTTT
CDR3aa: CASSSGTGFGELFF

d_gene: -
v_gene: TRBV18
abundance: -
j_gene: TRBJ1-3
CDR3nt: TGTGCCAGCTCACCTCAGGGAGCCGGCTCTGGAAACACCATATATTTT
CDR3aa: CASSPQGAGSGNTIYF

d_gene: -
v_gene: TRBV7-9
abundance: -
j_gene: TRBJ2-7
CDR3nt: TGTGCCAGCAGCTTAGCGGTGGGCGGCGGGTACGAGCAGTACTTC
CDR3aa: CASSLAVGGGYEQYF

d_gene: -
v_gene: TRBV29-1
abundance: -
j_gene: TRBJ1-3
CDR3nt: TGCAGCGCCCTTGGCGGACTCAACTCTGGAAACACCATATATTTT
CDR3aa: CSALGGLNSGNTIYF

d_gene: TRBD2
v_gene: TRBV18
abundance: once
j_gene: TRBJ2-7
CDR3nt: TGTGCCAGCTCACCTAGAGCGGCGGGAGAGGTCGAGCAGTACTTC
CDR3aa: CASSPRAAGEVEQYF

d_gene: -
v_gene: TRBV5-6
abundance: -
j_gene: TRBJ1-3
CDR3nt: TGTGCCAGCAGCTTGGGGGCCGGGGTCTTTGGAAACACCATATATTTT
CDR3aa: CASSLGAGVFGNTIYF

d_gene: -
v_gene: TRBV25-1
abundance: -
j_gene: TRBJ1-2
CDR3nt: TGTGCCAGCAGTGTTGGGCATGGCTACACCTTC
CDR3aa: CASSVGHGYTF

d_gene: -
v_gene: TRBV6-6
abundance: -
j_gene: TRBJ2-2
CDR3nt: TGTGCCACCCGGAGGGGGGAGCTGTTTTTT
CDR3aa: CATRRGELFF

d_gene: TRBD2
v_gene: TRBV6-6
abundance: -
j_gene: TRBJ2-5
CDR3nt: TGTGCCAGCAGTTACGGCGGGGGAGAGACCCAGTACTTC
CDR3aa: CASSYGGGETQYF

d_gene: -
v_gene: TRBV20-1
abundance: -
j_gene: TRBJ2-1
CDR3nt: TGCAGTGCTGACAGGACAGCGCAGTTCTTC
CDR3aa: CSADRTAQFF

d_gene: -
v_gene: TRBV28
abundance: once
j_gene: TRBJ2-7
CDR3nt: TGTGCCAGCAGTTTAGAGTTTCTGCCCGATAGCTCCTACGAGCAGTACTTC
CDR3aa: CASSLEFLPDSSYEQYF

d_gene: -
v_gene: TRBV19
abundance: once
j_gene: TRBJ2-5
CDR3nt: TGTGCCAGTAGTATGGGATACTCACAAGAGACCCAGTACTTC
CDR3aa: CASSMGYSQETQYF

d_gene: -
v_gene: TRBV15
abundance: -
j_gene: TRBJ2-1
CDR3nt: TGTGCCACCAGCAGAGATAGGGAGGCTTACAATGAGCAGTTCTTC
CDR3aa: CATSRDREAYNEQFF

d_gene: TRBD2
v_gene: TRBV7-2
abundance: -
j_gene: TRBJ2-7
CDR3nt: TGTGCCAGCAGAAGCGGGAGTGGCTACGAGCAGTACTTC
CDR3aa: CASRSGSGYEQYF

d_gene: -
v_gene: TRBV5-1
abundance: -
j_gene: TRBJ2-5
CDR3nt: TGCGCCAGCTCCCAGGTCGGGGACCAAGAGACCCAGTACTTC
CDR3aa: CASSQVGDQETQYF